This T cell receptor (beta chain) emerged from a study of regulatory T cells in long-lasting Graves disease. Germline loops: CDR1 LNHDA, CDR2 SQIVND (reference sequence). The CDR3 is 14 amino acids. The V and J ends lost 3 bases and 2 bases respectively, with 10 bases between them. Sample time point: persistent/refractory GD, antithyroid drugs over 5 years with positive TRAb. From RNA extracted from PBMCs, the TCR library was made. Study outcomes and limitations: Persistent patients had a count of shared public clonotypes (about 2,700) that exceeded that of new patients (almost 1,000).

Worth noting for this clonotype: The antigen is not known.

Construction of the TCR beta libraries employed iRepertoire HTBI primers in conjunction with Arm-PCR of CDR3 regions. TCRdb re-analysed the multiplex PCR reads in MiXCR, keeping a single row per CDR3 protein. The repertoire holds about 660,000 distinct CDR3 sequences, with around 30% as singletons. The rearrangement links TRBV19 to TRBJ1-2, with D hard to call. The clonotype comes from a female donor with Graves disease. This material consisted of peripheral blood mononuclear cells (PBMCs), taken when the disease was refractory, from a patient treated with antithyroid drugs. Here the CDR3 DNA reads TGTGCCAGTAGTATCGACAATCGGAACTATGGCTACACCTTC. The encoded protein is CASSIDNRNYGYTF.